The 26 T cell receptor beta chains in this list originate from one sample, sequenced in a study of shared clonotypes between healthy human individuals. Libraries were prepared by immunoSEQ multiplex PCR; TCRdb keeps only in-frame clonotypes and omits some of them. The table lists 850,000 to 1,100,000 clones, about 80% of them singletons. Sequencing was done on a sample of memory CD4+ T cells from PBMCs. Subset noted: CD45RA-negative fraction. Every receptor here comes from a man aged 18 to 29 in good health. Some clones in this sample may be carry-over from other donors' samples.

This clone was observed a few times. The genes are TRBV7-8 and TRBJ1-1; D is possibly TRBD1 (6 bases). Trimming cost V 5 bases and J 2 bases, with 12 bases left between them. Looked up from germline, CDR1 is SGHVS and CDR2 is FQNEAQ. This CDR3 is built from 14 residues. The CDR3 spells CASSQGSGNTEAFF. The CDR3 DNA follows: TGTGCCAGCAGCCAGGGGTCTGGCAACACTGAAGCTTTCTTT.

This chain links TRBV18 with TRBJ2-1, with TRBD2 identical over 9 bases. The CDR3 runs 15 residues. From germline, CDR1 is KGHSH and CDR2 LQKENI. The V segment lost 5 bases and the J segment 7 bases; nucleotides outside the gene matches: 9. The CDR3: CASSSSGTTNNEQFF. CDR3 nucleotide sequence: TGTGCCAGCTCATCTAGCGGGACTACCAATAATGAGCAGTTCTTC.

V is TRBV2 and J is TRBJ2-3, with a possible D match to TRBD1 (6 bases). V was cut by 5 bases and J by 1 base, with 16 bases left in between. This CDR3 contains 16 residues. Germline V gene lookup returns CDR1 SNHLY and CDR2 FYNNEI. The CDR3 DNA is TGTGCCAGCAGTCTACAGGGAACCCTGGGCACAGATACGCAGTATTTT. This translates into CASSLQGTLGTDTQYF.

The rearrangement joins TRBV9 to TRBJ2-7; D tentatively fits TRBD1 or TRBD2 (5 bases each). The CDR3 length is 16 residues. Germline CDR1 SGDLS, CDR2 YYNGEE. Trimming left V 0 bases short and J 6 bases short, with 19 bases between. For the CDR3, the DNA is TGTGCCAGCAGCGTAGTCCCGGGACCGCCCCCGGCCGAGCAGTACTTC. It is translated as CASSVVPGPPPAEQYF. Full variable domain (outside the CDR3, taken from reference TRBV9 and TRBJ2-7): DSGVTQTPKHLITATGQRVTLRCSPRSGDLSVYWYQQSLDQGLQFLIQYYNGEERAKGNILERFSAQQFPDLHSELNLSSLELGDSALYFCASSVVPGPPPAEQYFGPGTRLTVT.

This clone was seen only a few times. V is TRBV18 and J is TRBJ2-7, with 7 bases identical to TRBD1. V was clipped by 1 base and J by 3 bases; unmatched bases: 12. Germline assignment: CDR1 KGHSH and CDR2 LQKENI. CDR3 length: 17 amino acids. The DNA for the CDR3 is TGTGCCAGCTCACCACTCGGCCCAGGTTCAGGGGGCTACGAGCAGTACTTC. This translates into CASSPLGPGSGGYEQYF.

For the CDR3, the DNA is TGCGCCAGCAGCCTCGAGCAGGCGGCAGATACGCAGTATTTT. Translated: CASSLEQAADTQYF. V usage is TRBV4-3 and J usage is TRBJ2-3; D not certain. The CDR3 covers 14 residues. V lost 4 bases and J 4 bases, leaving 12 bases between the germline ends. Germline CDR1 and CDR2: LGHNA and YSLEER.

The DNA of the CDR3 is TGCGCCAGCAGCTTGGGACAGGGGCTCTCCTACGAGCAGTACTTC. This codes for CASSLGQGLSYEQYF. The J gene is TRBJ2-7, the V gene TRBV5-1, with TRBD1 matching over 8 bases. V lost 0 bases to trimming and J lost 0 bases; unmatched junction nucleotides: 2. This CDR3 is 15 amino acids long. The germline V gene encodes CDR1 SGHRS and CDR2 YFSETQ. The variable domain in full, with the rest retrieved from reference TRBV5-1 and TRBJ2-7, is KAGVTQTPRYLIKTRGQQVTLSCSPISGHRSVSWYQQTPGQGLQFLFEYFSETQRNKGNFPGRFSGRQFSNSRSEMNVSTLELGDSALYLCASSLGQGLSYEQYFGPGTRLTVT.

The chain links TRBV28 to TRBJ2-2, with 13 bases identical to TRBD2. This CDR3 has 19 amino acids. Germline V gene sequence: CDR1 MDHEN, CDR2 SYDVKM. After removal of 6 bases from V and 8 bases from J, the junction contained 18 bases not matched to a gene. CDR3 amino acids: CASSPTPGTSGVVTGELFF. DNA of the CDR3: TGTGCCAGCAGCCCCACCCCCGGGACTAGCGGGGTTGTGACTGGGGAGCTGTTTTTT.

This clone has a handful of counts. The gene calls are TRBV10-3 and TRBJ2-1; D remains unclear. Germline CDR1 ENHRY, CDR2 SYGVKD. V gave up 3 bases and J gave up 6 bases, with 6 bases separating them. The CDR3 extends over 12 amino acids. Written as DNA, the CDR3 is TGTGCCATCAGTGAAGAGCGCAATGAGCAGTTCTTC. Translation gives CAISEERNEQFF.

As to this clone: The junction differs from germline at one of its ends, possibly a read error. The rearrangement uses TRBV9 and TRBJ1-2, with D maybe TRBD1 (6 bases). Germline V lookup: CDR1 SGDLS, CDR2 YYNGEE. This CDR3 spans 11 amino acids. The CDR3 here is CAISGTPPGGF. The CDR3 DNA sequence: TGTGCCATCTCCGGGACACCCCCGGGAGGCTTC.

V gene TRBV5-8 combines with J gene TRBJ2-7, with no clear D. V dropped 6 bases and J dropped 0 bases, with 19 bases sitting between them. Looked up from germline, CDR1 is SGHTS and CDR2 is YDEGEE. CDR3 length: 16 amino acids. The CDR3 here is CASTLPWSRNSYEQYF. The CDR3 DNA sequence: TGTGCCAGCACCCTACCGTGGTCCAGAAACTCCTACGAGCAGTACTTC.

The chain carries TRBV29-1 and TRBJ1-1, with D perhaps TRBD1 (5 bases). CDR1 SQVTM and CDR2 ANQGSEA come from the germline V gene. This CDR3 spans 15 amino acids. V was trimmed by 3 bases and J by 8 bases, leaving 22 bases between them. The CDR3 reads CSVESGAARLSEAFF. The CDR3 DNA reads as TGCAGCGTTGAGTCTGGGGCGGCGCGTCTGTCGGAAGCTTTCTTT.

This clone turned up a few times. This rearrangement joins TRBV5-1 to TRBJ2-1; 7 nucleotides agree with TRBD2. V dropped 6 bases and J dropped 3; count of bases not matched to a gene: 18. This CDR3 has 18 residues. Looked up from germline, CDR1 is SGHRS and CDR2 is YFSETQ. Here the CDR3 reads CASTPGGPAGLYYNEQFF. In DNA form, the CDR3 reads TGCGCCAGCACGCCGGGCGGTCCAGCGGGACTGTACTACAATGAGCAGTTCTTC.

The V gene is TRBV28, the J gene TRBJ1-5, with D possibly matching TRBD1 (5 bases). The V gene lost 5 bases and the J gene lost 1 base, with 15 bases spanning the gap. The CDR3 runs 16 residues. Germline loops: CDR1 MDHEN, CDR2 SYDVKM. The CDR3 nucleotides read TGTGCCAGCAGTGTGCCAGGGCTAAAGAGCAATCAGCCCCAGCATTTT. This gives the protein CASSVPGLKSNQPQHF. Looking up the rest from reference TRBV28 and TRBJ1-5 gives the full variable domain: DVKVTQSSRYLVKRTGEKVFLECVQDMDHENMFWYRQDPGLGLRLIYFSYDVKMKEKGDIPEGYSVSREKKERFSLILESASTNQTSMYLCASSVPGLKSNQPQHFGDGTRLSIL.

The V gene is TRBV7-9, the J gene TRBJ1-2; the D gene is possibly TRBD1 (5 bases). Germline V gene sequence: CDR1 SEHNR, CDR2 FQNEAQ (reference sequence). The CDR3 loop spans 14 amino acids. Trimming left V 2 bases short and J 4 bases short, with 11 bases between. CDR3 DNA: TGTGCCAGCAGCTTACGGGGCGAACCCTATGGCTACACCTTC. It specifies CASSLRGEPYGYTF.

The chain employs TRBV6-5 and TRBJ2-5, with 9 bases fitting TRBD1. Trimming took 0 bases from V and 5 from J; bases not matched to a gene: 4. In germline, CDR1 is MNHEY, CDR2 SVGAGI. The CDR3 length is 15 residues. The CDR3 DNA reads TGTGCCAGCAGTTACTCGGGACAGGGCTGGGAGACCCAGTACTTC. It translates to CASSYSGQGWETQYF.

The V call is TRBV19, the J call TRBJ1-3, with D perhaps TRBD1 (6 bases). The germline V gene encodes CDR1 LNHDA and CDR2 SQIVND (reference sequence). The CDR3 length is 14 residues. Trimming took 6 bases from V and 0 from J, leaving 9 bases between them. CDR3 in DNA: TGTGCCAGTAGACAGGGCGGCTCTGGAAACACCATATATTTT. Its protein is CASRQGGSGNTIYF.

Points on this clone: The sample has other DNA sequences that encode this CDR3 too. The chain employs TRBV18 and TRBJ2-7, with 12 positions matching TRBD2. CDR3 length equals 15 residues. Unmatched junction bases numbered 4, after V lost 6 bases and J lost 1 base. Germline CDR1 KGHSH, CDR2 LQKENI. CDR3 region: CASSPGLAGSYEQYF. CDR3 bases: TGTGCCAGCTCCCCCGGACTAGCGGGGTCCTACGAGCAGTACTTC.

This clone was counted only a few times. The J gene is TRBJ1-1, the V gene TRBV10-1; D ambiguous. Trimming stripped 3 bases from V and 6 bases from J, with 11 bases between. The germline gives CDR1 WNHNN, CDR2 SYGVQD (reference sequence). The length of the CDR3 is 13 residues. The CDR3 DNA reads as TGCGCCAGCAGTGACCTTGGTTGGGCTGAAGCTTTCTTT. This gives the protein CASSDLGWAEAFF.

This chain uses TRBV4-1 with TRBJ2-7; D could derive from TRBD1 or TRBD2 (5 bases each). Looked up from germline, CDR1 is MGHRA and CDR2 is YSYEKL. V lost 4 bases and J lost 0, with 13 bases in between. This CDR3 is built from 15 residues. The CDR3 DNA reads TGCGCCAGCAGCCCCTCCCGGGACGGCTCCTACGAGCAGTACTTC. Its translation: CASSPSRDGSYEQYF.

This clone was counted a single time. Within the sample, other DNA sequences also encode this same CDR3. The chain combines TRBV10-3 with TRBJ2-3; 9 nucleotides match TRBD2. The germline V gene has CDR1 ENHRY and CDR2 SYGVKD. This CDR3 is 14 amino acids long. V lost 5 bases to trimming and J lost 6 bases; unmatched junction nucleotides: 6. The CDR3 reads CAISPGLAGDTQYF. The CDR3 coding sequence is TGTGCCATCAGTCCGGGACTAGCAGGGGATACGCAGTATTTT.

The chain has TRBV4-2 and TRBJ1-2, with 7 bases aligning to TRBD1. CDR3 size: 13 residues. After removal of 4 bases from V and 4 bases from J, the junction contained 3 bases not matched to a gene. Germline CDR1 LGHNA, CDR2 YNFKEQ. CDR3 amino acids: CASSRRDSYGYTF. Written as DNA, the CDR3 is TGTGCCAGCAGCCGCCGGGACAGCTATGGCTACACCTTC.

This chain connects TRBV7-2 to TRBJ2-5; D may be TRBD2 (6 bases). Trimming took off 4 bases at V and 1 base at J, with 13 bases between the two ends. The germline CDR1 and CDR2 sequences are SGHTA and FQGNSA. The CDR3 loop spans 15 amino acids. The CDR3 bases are TGTGCCAGCAGCTCCCAGACGGGAGCCCAAGAGACCCAGTACTTC. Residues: CASSSQTGAQETQYF.

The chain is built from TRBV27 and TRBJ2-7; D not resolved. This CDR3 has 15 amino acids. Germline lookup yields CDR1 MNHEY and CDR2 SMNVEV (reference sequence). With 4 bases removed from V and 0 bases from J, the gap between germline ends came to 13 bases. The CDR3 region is CASSSAKTGSYEQYF. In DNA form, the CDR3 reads TGTGCCAGCAGTTCCGCTAAAACGGGCTCCTACGAGCAGTACTTC.

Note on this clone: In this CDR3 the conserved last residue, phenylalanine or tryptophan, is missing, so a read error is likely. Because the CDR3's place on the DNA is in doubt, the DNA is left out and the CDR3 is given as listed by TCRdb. This CDR3 reads CASIAGLAALLYS. The rearrangement links TRBV2 to TRBJ2-7; the table's D call of TRBD2 was not tested on the DNA. A total of 13 residues make up the CDR3, ends included. From germline, CDR1 is SNHLY and CDR2 FYNNEI.

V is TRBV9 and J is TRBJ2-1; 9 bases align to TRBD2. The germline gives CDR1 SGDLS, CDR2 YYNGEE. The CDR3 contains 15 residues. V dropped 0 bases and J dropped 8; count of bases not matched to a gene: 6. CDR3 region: CASSVGLAEVDEQFF. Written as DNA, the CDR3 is TGTGCCAGCAGCGTAGGACTAGCGGAGGTCGATGAGCAGTTCTTC. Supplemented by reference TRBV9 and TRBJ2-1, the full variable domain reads DSGVTQTPKHLITATGQRVTLRCSPRSGDLSVYWYQQSLDQGLQFLIQYYNGEERAKGNILERFSAQQFPDLHSELNLSSLELGDSALYFCASSVGLAEVDEQFFGPGTRLTVL.